A selection of T cell receptor beta chains follows, all from one sample in a study of breast tumors, draining lymph nodes, adjacent tissues. Each CDR3 protein is one row after TCRdb ran MiXCR on the multiplex PCR reads. The data show approximately 31,000 distinct CDR3 sequences, with 63% seen just once and 15% to 20% held by the top ten. The material sequenced was breast tumor tissue. The receptor set was obtained from a female donor with breast cancer. Some clones in this sample may be carry-over from other donors' samples. Both conserved end residues are part of each CDR3. D genes are given only for firm matches. Rows give clone size only sometimes, using once, few, many, or a class for an expanded clone.

TRBJ2-7,NA,TRBD2,TRBV29-1,TGCAGCGTTGAAGGGAACGCCGGGACTAGCGGGTACGAGCAGTACTTC,CSVEGNAGTSGYEQYF
TRBJ2-7,NA,TRBD2,TRBV29-1,TGCAGCGTAGCCTCCCCTAGCGGGAGGGCCTACGAGCAGTACTTC,CSVASPSGRAYEQYF
TRBJ2-1,few,TRBD2,TRBV2,TGTGCCAGCAGTTGGACTAGCGGGAGGGCCTCCCTATACAATGAGCAGTTCTTC,CASSWTSGRASLYNEQFF
TRBJ2-7,NA,NA,TRBV30,TGTGCCGGTAAAACTTTAACGGGACCAGGGTACGAGCAGTACTTC,CAGKTLTGPGYEQYF
TRBJ2-5,NA,NA,TRBV20-1,TGCAGTGCTCAACACCAAGAGACCCAGTCCTTC,CSAQHQETQSF
TRBJ1-5,NA,NA,TRBV20-1,TGCAGTGCTAGACCAGACAGTATACCAACTCAGCTCCAGCATTTT,CSARPDSIPTQLQHF
TRBJ2-5,NA,TRBD1,TRBV7-9,TGTGCCAGCAGCACCCTACAGGGGAACCAAGAGACCCAGTACTTC,CASSTLQGNQETQYF
TRBJ2-6,NA,TRBD1,TRBV7-2,TGTGCCAGCAGCTTTCAGGGGGCGGGAGGGGCCAACGTCCTGACTTTC,CASSFQGAGGANVLTF
TRBJ1-2,few,TRBD1,TRBV30,TGTGCCTGGGGTAACAGGGGGCCCAGAGATGGCTACACCTTC,CAWGNRGPRDGYTF
TRBJ2-5,NA,NA,TRBV29-1,TGCAGCGTTGATTTGGGGGCCCAAGAGACCCAGTACTTC,CSVDLGAQETQYF
TRBJ2-6,many,NA,TRBV29-1,TGCAGCGTTCTCAGCTCAGGGGCCAACGTCCTGACTTTC,CSVLSSGANVLTF
TRBJ1-2,NA,TRBD1,TRBV20-1,TGCAGTGCTAGAGATGGGGGACAGGGAGATCGGAGCTATGGCTACACCTTC,CSARDGGQGDRSYGYTF
TRBJ1-5,NA,NA,TRBV20-1,TGCAGTGCTTCCAGGGGCAATCAGCCCCAGCATTTT,CSASRGNQPQHF
TRBJ2-7,once,NA,TRBV30,TGTGCCTGGAGTGGGGGCTACGAGCAGTACTTC,CAWSGGYEQYF
TRBJ2-4,many,TRBD1,TRBV20-1,TGCAGTGCTCCTCAAGCAGGGGGCGTACGTGGAGCCAAAAACATTCAGTACTTC,CSAPQAGGVRGAKNIQYF
TRBJ2-5,NA,TRBD1,TRBV12-5,TGTGCTAGTGGTTTAGGGACAGCCCATGAGACCCAGTACTTC,CASGLGTAHETQYF
TRBJ2-7,NA,TRBD1,TRBV20-1,TGCAGTGCAAGGGACAGGGATTACGAGCAGTACTTC,CSARDRDYEQYF
TRBJ2-7,NA,TRBD1,TRBV4-3,TGCGCCAGCAGCCAAGACGGGACAGACGAGCAGTACTTC,CASSQDGTDEQYF
TRBJ1-2,few,NA,TRBV15,TGTGCCACCAGTCGTCCCGGGGTTGTCGTCCATGGCTACACCTTC,CATSRPGVVVHGYTF
TRBJ2-7,medium-sized,TRBD1,TRBV20-1,TGCAGTGCTAGGGGGGAACAGGGGGACGAGCAGTACTTC,CSARGEQGDEQYF
TRBJ2-3,NA,TRBD2,TRBV2,TGTGCCAGCAGCTTAGATCCTGGGGGAGGGGATACGCAGTATTTT,CASSLDPGGGDTQYF
TRBJ2-6,NA,TRBD1,TRBV7-2,TGTGCCAACAGCTCCTACAGGGGTCAGGGGGCCAGCGTCCTGACTTTC,CANSSYRGQGASVLTF
TRBJ1-6,NA,TRBD1,TRBV20-1,TGCAGCGGGACAGGGGCTTATAATTCACCCCTCCACTTT,CSGTGAYNSPLHF
TRBJ2-7,NA,TRBD1,TRBV7-9,TGTGCCAGCAGCCGGGCAGGGGGCAACGGTTACGAGCAGTACTTC,CASSRAGGNGYEQYF
TRBJ2-3,NA,NA,TRBV15,TGTGCCACCAGAGGAGATACGCAGTATTTT,CATRGDTQYF
TRBJ1-3,NA,TRBD1,TRBV6-5,TGTGCCAGCAGTGTCGGGACAGACTCTGGAAACACCATATATTTT,CASSVGTDSGNTIYF
TRBJ1-2,NA,NA,TRBV7-2,TGTGCCAGCAGCTTAGGCGGGAGGGGTCTCTATGGCTACACCTTC,CASSLGGRGLYGYTF
TRBJ1-5,few,NA,TRBV24-1,TGTGCCACCAGTGAATCCGGTCAGCCCCAGCATTTT,CATSESGQPQHF
TRBJ2-7,NA,TRBD2,TRBV12-3/TRBV12-4,TGTGCCAGCAGTCCCGGACCGAGCGGGACCGTGTACGAGCAGTACTTC,CASSPGPSGTVYEQYF
TRBJ1-2,once,NA,TRBV29-1,TGCAGCTGGCATCTTCATAACTATGGCTACACCTTC,CSWHLHNYGYTF
TRBJ2-3,many,TRBD2,TRBV19,TGTGCCAGTAGTATAGATAGAGCGGGAGTAAGAGATACGCAGTATTTT,CASSIDRAGVRDTQYF
TRBJ2-3,once,NA,TRBV7-8,TGTGCCAGCAGGGGCGGAGGCACAGATACGCAGTATTTT,CASRGGGTDTQYF
TRBJ1-2,NA,NA,TRBV7-6,TGTGCCAGCAGCTTAGCGCAGATGGGCTATGGCTACACCTTC,CASSLAQMGYGYTF
TRBJ2-3,NA,TRBD2,TRBV6-1,TGTGCCAGCAGCTCACCGGGACTAGCTGAATATACGCAGTATTTT,CASSSPGLAEYTQYF
TRBJ2-3,many,TRBD2,TRBV10-2,TGCGCCACCATTGGACTAGCGAGGGCAGATACGCAGTATTTT,CATIGLARADTQYF
TRBJ2-2,NA,TRBD1,TRBV20-1,TGCAGTGCTAGAGCCCCTAGGTGGACAGGGGAGGGTACCGGGGAGCTGTTTTTT,CSARAPRWTGEGTGELFF
TRBJ2-1,NA,NA,TRBV20-1,TGCAGTGCCAGTAGGGCGTATGAGCAGTTCTTC,CSASRAYEQFF
TRBJ2-3,many,TRBD1,TRBV20-1,TGCAGTGCTAGAGTCGGGGACAGGGGTATAGGTACGCAGTATTTT,CSARVGDRGIGTQYF
TRBJ2-3,few,NA,TRBV19,TGTGCCAGTAGTATAGTGGCATCCCACACAGATACGCAGTATTTT,CASSIVASHTDTQYF
TRBJ2-7,NA,TRBD2,TRBV11-2,TGTGCCAGCAGCTCCTGGACTAGCGGGAGTTACGAGCAGTACTTC,CASSSWTSGSYEQYF
TRBJ2-3,once,TRBD2,TRBV2,TGTGCCAGCGGTAGCGGGAGAAGCACAGATACGCAGTATTTT,CASGSGRSTDTQYF
TRBJ2-3,NA,NA,TRBV7-9,TGTGCCAGCAGCTTAGCCCCAGGCACAGATACGCAGTATTTT,CASSLAPGTDTQYF
TRBJ1-2,NA,NA,TRBV15,TGTGCCACCAGCAGAGATCGGGCCAGAAACTATGGCTACACCTTC,CATSRDRARNYGYTF
TRBJ1-6,NA,NA,TRBV4-1,TGCGCCAGCAGCGGGGGGTTATATAATTCACCCCTCCACTTT,CASSGGLYNSPLHF
TRBJ1-2,NA,TRBD1,TRBV12-3/TRBV12-4,TGTGCCAGCAGTTTAGCGGGCAGGGGGAGTAGCTACACCTTC,CASSLAGRGSSYTF
TRBJ2-1,NA,NA,TRBV7-9,TGTGCCAGCAGCCCGCCCGTGTCCAATGAGCAGTTCTTC,CASSPPVSNEQFF
TRBJ2-7,NA,TRBD1,TRBV24-1,TGTGCCACCAAAACACAGGGGATTCACCCCTACGAGCAGTACTTC,CATKTQGIHPYEQYF
TRBJ1-5,many,NA,TRBV27,TGTGCCAGCAGTTTTTTGATAAATCAGCCCCAGCATTTT,CASSFLINQPQHF
TRBJ1-4,many,NA,TRBV6-1,TGTGCCAGCAGTGAAGCCGGGACACCAACTAATGAAAAACTGTTTTTT,CASSEAGTPTNEKLFF
TRBJ1-5,many,NA,TRBV5-1,TGCGCCAGCAGCTTGGGGGTTAATAGCAATCAGCCCCAGCATTTT,CASSLGVNSNQPQHF
TRBJ1-6,NA,TRBD1,TRBV5-4,TGTGCCAGCAGCAGGACAGGGGGCATGAATTCACCCCTCCACTTT,CASSRTGGMNSPLHF